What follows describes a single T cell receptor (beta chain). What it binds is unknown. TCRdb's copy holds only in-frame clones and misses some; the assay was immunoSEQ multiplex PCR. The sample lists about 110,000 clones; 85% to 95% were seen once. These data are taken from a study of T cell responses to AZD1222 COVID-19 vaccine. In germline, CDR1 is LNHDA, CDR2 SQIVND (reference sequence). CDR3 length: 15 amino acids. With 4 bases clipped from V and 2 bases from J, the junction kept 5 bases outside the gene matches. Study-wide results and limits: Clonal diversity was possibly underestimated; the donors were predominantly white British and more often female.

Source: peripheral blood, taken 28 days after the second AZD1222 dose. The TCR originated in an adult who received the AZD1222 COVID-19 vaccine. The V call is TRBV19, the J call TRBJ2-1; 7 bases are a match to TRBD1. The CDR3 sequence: CASSTTDRAYNEQFF. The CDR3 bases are TGTGCCAGTAGTACTACCGACAGGGCCTACAATGAGCAGTTCTTC.